A single T cell receptor (beta chain) is shown here with its context. Its specific antigen is unknown. Per-base quality was not reported, and no clone a single base away is much larger than it. This sample is part of a study of blood T cell repertoires in COVID-19 (dated by TCRdb to 2020 to 2021). Turning to the overall study: Samples covering the acute and convalescent phases of COVID-19 were provided by collaborators in the United States, Italy and Spain. The prospective study material was composed of cDNA or gDNA derived from T cells, B-cell-depleted T cells, or PBMCs. Subjects who had been exposed to COVID-19, were actively infected with it, or had recovered from it provided the deeply sampled blood TCRbeta repertoires that made up the dataset. The repertoires were released in a freely available public database meant as a resource for research on the immune response to SARS-CoV-2. Samples came from the ongoing ImmuneRACE study (first 160 participants) plus 1,254 subjects from 6 global collaborators. Nearly every sample came with metadata listing a de-identified subject ID, COVID-19 status, age in years and sex. Where available, HLA class I and class II types were taken from metadata supplied by the sample provider and were not determined by assay-based typing. Summary of the overall study and its limitations: Clinical and demographic metadata were provided uncurated, with the amount varying by source and participant.

In the prospective study, participants were about 18 to 89 years old, resided in approximately 25 geographic areas of the United States, and were enrolled through a virtual design. To assign participants to cohorts, the prospective study relied on clinical history that participants themselves reported in a screening survey and a study questionnaire. Recovered participants in ImmuneRACE Cohort 3 were defined by two consecutive negative NP/OP PCR tests, clearance by a healthcare professional, or resolution of symptoms. Each participant in the prospective study had whole blood, serum and a nasopharyngeal or oropharyngeal swab collected by mobile phlebotomists. Over a 2-month period, participants in the prospective study had the option of providing additional blood draws and questionnaires. Before DNA extraction, prospective study blood samples were shipped either frozen or at room temperature. TCRbeta CDR3 regions were amplified from genomic DNA by means of the immunoSEQ Assay, a bias-controlled multiplex PCR. The authors' analysis ran thus. The number of nucleated cells in each sample was estimated from the amplification of reference gene primers within the assay. Sequence reads were collapsed and filtered to measure the absolute abundance of every unique TCRbeta CDR3 rearrangement. For each sample, productive Simpson clonality was calculated as the square root of Simpson's diversity index across productive rearrangements. Imported from immuneACCESS, the table was reduced by TCRdb to in-frame sequences with V and J called. These copies leave out some clones; in studies compared against another copy, an unresolved V gene accounts for under half, and the cause of the remainder is not known. The V and J calls and clone size were taken over from that table, and D and trimming were inferred from the DNA. This sample is represented by 300,000 to 350,000 clones; approximately 83% of them were singletons. Roughly 2% of the sample lies in the top ten.

The sequence derives from a man aged 25 to 40 who had recovered from COVID-19. The sample consisted of PBMCs or T cells enriched from blood (not recorded which).

The DNA sequence follows: TGTGCCAATAATCCACTGTTGACAGACTATGGCTACACCTTC. The resulting protein is CANNPLLTDYGYTF. Recombination linked TRBV10-3 to TRBJ1-2; possibly the D gene is TRBD1, per 5 matching bases. The CDR3 has 14 amino acids, counting the end cysteine and phenylalanine. Only CDR3 DNA remains: 42 bases, in frame from the first base. V and J are truncated by 10 bases and 3 bases respectively, leaving an intervening sequence of 18 bases. CDR1 ENHRY and CDR2 SYGVKD are derived from the germline V gene.